These T cell receptor beta chains were read from a single sample in a study of CXCR3-negative and CXCR3-positive naive CD8 T cells. TCRdb reanalyzed the 5' RACE reads, giving one entry per CDR3 protein sequence and no DNA. This sample's table has over 50,000 distinct CDR3 sequences. The sequencing input was naive CXCR3+ CD8+ T cells from blood. The receptors shown here come from a human donor in good health. Some clones in this sample may be carry-over from other donors' samples. Each CDR3 is given with its conserved first and last residue.

len | j_gene | v_gene | CDR3aa
13 | TRBJ2-7 | TRBV7-6 | CASGGGGNYEQYF
16 | TRBJ2-2 | TRBV12-3/TRBV12-4 | CASSYPEGAGTGELFF
13 | TRBJ2-7 | TRBV5-1 | CASSATGGVEQYF
13 | TRBJ1-5 | TRBV6-2/TRBV6-3 | CASSSPGGQPQHF
12 | TRBJ2-1 | TRBV6-5 | CASSQGTPEQFF
14 | TRBJ1-2 | TRBV29-1 | CSVPETGDSYAYTF
14 | TRBJ1-2 | TRBV12-3/TRBV12-4 | CASSAPDRPRGYTF
15 | TRBJ2-1 | TRBV7-9 | CASSPRAAGDNEQFF
13 | TRBJ2-1 | TRBV5-1 | CASSLVPSNEQFF
15 | TRBJ1-2 | TRBV6-5 | CASSYSRVSEGAYTF
15 | TRBJ2-3 | TRBV7-9 | CASSGKDITTDTQYF
15 | TRBJ2-3 | TRBV27 | CASSLYPLGTDTQYF
16 | TRBJ2-2 | TRBV14 | CASSQVEGTNTGELFF
14 | TRBJ2-3 | TRBV28 | CASSPSGGGDTQYF
16 | TRBJ2-7 | TRBV6-5 | CASSYSPDSFTYEQYF
15 | TRBJ2-7 | TRBV7-2 | CASSFPGQHFYEQYF
15 | TRBJ2-1 | TRBV7-3 | CASSIGTSAGNEQFF
16 | TRBJ2-1 | TRBV14 | CASSQAGQGVGYEQFF
16 | TRBJ2-7 | TRBV29-1 | CSVEGHEGDKTYEQYF
13 | TRBJ2-7 | TRBV28 | CASSFGTAREQYF
13 | TRBJ2-1 | TRBV10-2 | CASSEALYNEQFF
15 | TRBJ2-3 | TRBV2 | CASSEMWGSTDTQYF
16 | TRBJ2-7 | TRBV7-7 | CASSPSPDRSSYEQYF
14 | TRBJ2-1 | TRBV27 | CASSSRGSYNEQFF
12 | TRBJ2-1 | TRBV27 | CATRRGYNEQFF
13 | TRBJ1-2 | TRBV12-3/TRBV12-4 | CASRDGANYGYTF
15 | TRBJ2-3 | TRBV7-3 | CASSLFGARPDTQYF
14 | TRBJ2-7 | TRBV6-6 | CASSWDRGSPEQYF
14 | TRBJ2-4 | TRBV6-2/TRBV6-3 | CASSSRGREDIQYF
15 | TRBJ2-7 | TRBV7-9 | CASSADGADPYEQYF
14 | TRBJ1-1 | TRBV7-2 | CASSVGTGSTEAFF
15 | TRBJ1-6 | TRBV7-9 | CASSSHRGWNSPLHF
14 | TRBJ2-3 | TRBV6-4 | CASSGGRLTDTQYF
14 | TRBJ2-3 | TRBV29-1 | CSVDTSGGLDTQYF
16 | TRBJ2-5 | TRBV3-1 | CASSQDLLGRMETQYF
11 | TRBJ2-3 | TRBV29-1 | CSGRSTDTQYF
14 | TRBJ2-7 | TRBV14 | CASSQPDREYEQYF
14 | TRBJ2-5 | TRBV12-3/TRBV12-4 | CASSFPGAQETQYF